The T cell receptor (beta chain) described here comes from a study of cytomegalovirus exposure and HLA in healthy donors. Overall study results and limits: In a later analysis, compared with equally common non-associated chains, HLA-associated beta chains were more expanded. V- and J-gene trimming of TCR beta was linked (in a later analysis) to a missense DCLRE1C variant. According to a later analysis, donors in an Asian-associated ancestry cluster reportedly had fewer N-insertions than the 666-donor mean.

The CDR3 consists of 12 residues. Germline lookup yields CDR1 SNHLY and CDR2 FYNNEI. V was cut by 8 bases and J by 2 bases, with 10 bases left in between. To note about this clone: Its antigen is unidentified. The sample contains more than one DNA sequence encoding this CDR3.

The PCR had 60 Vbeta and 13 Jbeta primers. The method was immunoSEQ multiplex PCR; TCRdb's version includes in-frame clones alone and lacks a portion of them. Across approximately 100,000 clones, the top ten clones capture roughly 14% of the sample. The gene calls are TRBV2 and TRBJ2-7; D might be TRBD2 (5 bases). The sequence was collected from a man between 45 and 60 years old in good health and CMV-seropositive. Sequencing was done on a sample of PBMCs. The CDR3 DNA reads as TGTGCCAGCGGCCGGGATACCTACGAGCAGTACTTC. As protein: CASGRDTYEQYF.